This section outlines one TCR beta chain sequence together with its context. The PCR made use of 60 Vbeta and 13 Jbeta primers. Clones were sequenced by immunoSEQ multiplex PCR, and TCRdb holds only the in-frame ones, with some missing. In the table there are roughly 200,000 clones, roughly three quarters of which are singletons. This specimen belongs to a study of cytomegalovirus exposure and HLA in healthy donors. Germline V CDR1 and CDR2: PRHDT, FYEKMQ (reference sequence). J lost 1 base, V lost 4 bases, and 8 bases had no gene match. The CDR3 totals 16 residues. The chain combines TRBV13 with TRBJ1-1; TRBD1 aligns across 8 bases. This TCR came from a male donor in good health and CMV-seronegative. The sequencing input was PBMCs. The DNA of the CDR3 is TGTGCCAGCAGCTCCGGACAGGGTTGGGCGAACACTGAAGCTTTCTTT. This sequence encodes CASSSGQGWANTEAFF.